This T cell receptor (beta chain) emerged from a study of Ad26.COV2.S vaccination and SARS-CoV-2 variants. Measured with immunoSEQ multiplex PCR; TCRdb has only the in-frame clones, and not every one. The sample has fewer than 500,000 clones, 75% to 90% seen once. Unmatched junction bases numbered 7, after V lost 4 bases and J lost 2 bases. CDR1 and CDR2 from the germline V gene are SGHRS and YFSETQ. CDR3 length: 16 amino acids. As to treatment: 15 to 20 received Ad26.COV2.S at low or high dose, single or two shots; roughly five received placebo; per-sample allocation not given. Samples analyzed were those drawn on day 63 after the first vaccine or placebo injection.

This specimen consisted of peripheral blood, obtained in a trial of Ad26.COV2.S vaccine versus placebo. The sequence derives from a person aged 18-65 years who received the Ad26.COV2.S COVID-19 vaccine or a placebo. This chain connects TRBV5-1 to TRBJ2-3; 10 bases match TRBD2. CDR3 protein: CASSPRTSGPTDTQYF. The CDR3 DNA is TGCGCCAGCAGCCCGAGGACTAGCGGCCCCACAGATACGCAGTATTTT.